The 14 T cell receptor beta chains listed next were all sequenced from one sample in a study of blood T cell repertoires in COVID-19. Clones were read by immunoSEQ multiplex PCR, and TCRdb kept only the in-frame ones, dropping some. In the table there are approximately 35,000 clones, approximately 88% of which are singletons. The material sequenced was peripheral blood. All receptors derive from a man aged 60-69 years with active COVID-19.

This chain links TRBV7-9 with TRBJ1-5; no firm D call. This CDR3 has 13 residues. V was shortened by 3 bases and J by 5 bases, with 8 bases between the two germline ends. CDR1 and CDR2 (germline): SEHNR, FQNEAQ (reference sequence). CDR3 protein: CASSFSGDQPQHF. In nucleotides, the CDR3 is TGTGCCAGCAGCTTCAGCGGTGATCAGCCCCAGCATTTT. Using reference TRBV7-9 and TRBJ1-5 for the parts outside the CDR3, the full variable domain is DTGVSQNPRHKITKRGQNVTFRCDPISEHNRLYWYRQTLGQGPEFLTYFQNEAQLEKSRLLSDRFSAERPKGSFSTLEIQRTEQGDSAMYLCASSFSGDQPQHFGDGTRLSIL.

J is TRBJ1-2 and V is TRBV11-2, with a possible D match to TRBD1 (6 bases). The CDR3 is 13 residues long. V lost 5 bases and J lost 5, with 12 bases in between. The V gene's germline CDR1 is SGHAT and CDR2 FQNNGV. This CDR3 is CASSPEGVYGYTF. The CDR3 DNA reads as TGTGCCAGCAGCCCAGAGGGGGTTTATGGCTACACCTTC.

This rearrangement joins TRBV29-1 to TRBJ2-1; 7 nucleotides align to TRBD2. CDR1 SQVTM and CDR2 ANQGSEA come from the germline V gene. This CDR3 is built from 17 residues. With V trimmed by 1 base and J by 7 bases, 16 bases remained unmatched. The CDR3 spells CSVEGYPSGGSGNEQFF. CDR3 bases: TGCAGCGTTGAAGGCTACCCCTCTGGCGGGAGCGGGAATGAGCAGTTCTTC.

J is TRBJ1-4 and V is TRBV18; no definite D call. The CDR3 sequence is 14 residues long. Germline V gene sequence: CDR1 KGHSH, CDR2 LQKENI. V shed 5 bases and J shed 0 bases, with 7 bases lying between them. CDR3 bases: TGTGCCAGCTCATCCGGAGCAACTAATGAAAAACTGTTTTTT. It translates to CASSSGATNEKLFF.

The chain combines TRBV25-1 with TRBJ2-3, with 8 bases identical to TRBD2. This CDR3 is built from 16 residues. Germline CDR1 reads MGHDK; CDR2 reads SYGVNS. With 6 bases clipped from V and 6 bases from J, the junction kept 14 bases outside the gene matches. CDR3 sequence reads: CASSVTGTSFLDTQYF. The CDR3 nucleotides read TGTGCCAGCAGCGTCACCGGGACTAGTTTTCTGGATACGCAGTATTTT.

The chain has TRBV5-5 and TRBJ2-6, with a weak D call TRBD2 (6 bases). Trimming removed 4 bases at V and 4 bases at J, with 12 bases between. Germline assignment: CDR1 SGHKS and CDR2 YYEKEE (reference sequence). This CDR3 region has 15 residues. CDR3: CASSLRDSGANVLTF. The CDR3, as DNA: TGTGCCAGCAGCCTAAGGGACTCCGGGGCCAACGTCCTGACTTTC.

The CDR3 region has the DNA TGCGCCAGCAGCTTCCACGACAGGGAAGGAACTGAAGCTTTCTTT. It is translated as CASSFHDREGTEAFF. J is TRBJ1-1 and V is TRBV5-1; 7 bases agree with TRBD1. The V and J ends lost 2 bases and 5 bases, in that order; junction bases with no gene match: 9. The CDR3 is made up of 15 amino acids. CDR1 is SGHRS and CDR2 is YFSETQ in the germline V gene.

This sequence joins TRBV6-5 and TRBJ2-7, with D possibly matching TRBD1 (6 bases). This CDR3 has 13 amino acids. Germline CDR1 is MNHEY and CDR2 is SVGAGI. The V and J ends lost 5 bases and 2 bases respectively, with 10 bases between them. The CDR3 bases are TGTGCCAGCAGTAAACAGGGTACCTACGAGCAGTACTTC. It codes for CASSKQGTYEQYF.

This chain connects TRBV27 to TRBJ2-7; 15 bases are a match to TRBD2. This CDR3 is built from 17 residues. The ends lost 5 bases at V and 0 bases at J; junction bases unmatched: 5. Germline CDR1 and CDR2: MNHEY and SMNVEV (reference sequence). The CDR3 here is CASSPGTSGRISYEQYF. The CDR3 DNA follows: TGTGCCAGCAGTCCCGGGACTAGCGGGAGGATCTCCTACGAGCAGTACTTC.

The chain uses TRBV4-1 and TRBJ1-4; 7 bases align to TRBD1. This CDR3 has 20 residues. J lost 5 bases, V lost 2 bases, and 20 bases had no gene match. Germline lookup yields CDR1 MGHRA and CDR2 YSYEKL. The CDR3 nucleotides are TGCGCCAGCAGCCAACCCGCCGCAAGGGGGAAGGGACAGCTGAATGAAAAACTGTTTTTT. Translated, it gives CASSQPAARGKGQLNEKLFF.

The chain carries TRBV29-1 and TRBJ2-5; 9 positions agree with TRBD2. V was clipped by 4 bases and J by 5 bases; unmatched bases: 2. Germline V gene data show CDR1 as SQVTM and CDR2 as ANQGSEA. This CDR3 contains 12 residues. Here the CDR3 reads CSVGTSEETQYF. In nucleotides, the CDR3 is TGCAGCGTTGGGACTAGCGAGGAGACCCAGTACTTC.

The rearrangement links TRBV24-1 to TRBJ2-7, with a weak D call TRBD2 (6 bases). V was shortened by 10 bases and J by 2 bases, with 14 bases between the two germline ends. Germline CDR1 is KGHDR and CDR2 is SFDVKD. This CDR3 spans 13 amino acids. The CDR3 sequence is CATSGASPYEQYF. In DNA, the CDR3 is TGTGCCACTAGCGGAGCTAGCCCCTACGAGCAGTACTTC.

V usage is TRBV18 and J usage is TRBJ2-7; weak D call: TRBD1 (6 bases). The CDR3 consists of 14 residues. The V and J ends lost 2 bases and 0 bases respectively, with 8 bases between them. Per the germline V gene, CDR1 is KGHSH and CDR2 is LQKENI. The CDR3 here is CASSPTGSSYEQYF. Written as DNA, the CDR3 is TGTGCCAGCTCACCAACAGGGAGCTCCTACGAGCAGTACTTC.

The gene calls are TRBV10-1 and TRBJ2-7; tentatively, D is TRBD1 (5 bases). V lost 5 bases and J lost 3, with 17 bases in between. Germline V gene lookup returns CDR1 WNHNN and CDR2 SYGVQD (reference sequence). This CDR3 has 15 residues. The CDR3 sequence is CASSPIGVRGYEQYF. CDR3 DNA: TGCGCCAGCAGTCCAATAGGGGTAAGGGGCTACGAGCAGTACTTC.